The clone carrying this TCR beta chain was detected only a few times. Its antigen is unknown. TCRdb processed the reads anew with MiXCR; each CDR3 protein has one entry. This repertoire shows about half a million distinct CDR3 sequences, 33% found once; its top ten account for 15% to 20%. Trimming took 5 bases from V and 7 from J, leaving 26 bases between them. CDR1 LNHDA and CDR2 SQIVND come from the germline V gene (reference sequence). CDR3 length equals 17 residues. The sample comes from a study of T cell repertoires in cytomegalovirus infection. Overall study context: Use of recently identified HLA-C-restricted and well-studied HLA-B-restricted CMV epitopes was part of the study. Carrying CMV and the relevant HLA type showed in public TCR beta signatures. General study findings and limits: Dominating the ex vivo response were HLA-C-restricted CMV-specific TCR beta clonotypes. Cumulative public TCR beta family frequency identified carriers of CMV plus the relevant HLA.

V gene TRBV19 combines with J gene TRBJ1-2; maybe TRBD1 (6 bases). The input for sequencing was cultured PBMCs, taken from culture after CMV antigen stimulation. This TCR was sampled from a human donor in good health (CMV status not recorded). Some clones in this sample may be carry-over from other donors' samples. Here the CDR3 reads CASSARQAPLQGGGYTF. The DNA for the CDR3 is TGTGCCAGTAGTGCCCGACAGGCACCCCTACAGGGAGGTGGCTACACCTTC.